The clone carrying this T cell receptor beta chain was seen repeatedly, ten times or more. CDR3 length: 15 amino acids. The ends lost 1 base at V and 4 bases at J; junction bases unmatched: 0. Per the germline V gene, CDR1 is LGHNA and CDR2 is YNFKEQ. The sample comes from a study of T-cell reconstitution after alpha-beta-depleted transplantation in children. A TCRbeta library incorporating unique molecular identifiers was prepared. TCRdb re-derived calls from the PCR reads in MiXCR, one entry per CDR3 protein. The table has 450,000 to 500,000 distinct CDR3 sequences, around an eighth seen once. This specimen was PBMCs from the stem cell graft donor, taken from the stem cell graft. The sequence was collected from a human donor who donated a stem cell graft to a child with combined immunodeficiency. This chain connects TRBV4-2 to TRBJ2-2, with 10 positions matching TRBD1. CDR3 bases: TGTGCCAGCAGCCAAGGGACAGGGGGCACCGGGGAGCTGTTTTTT. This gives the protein CASSQGTGGTGELFF.